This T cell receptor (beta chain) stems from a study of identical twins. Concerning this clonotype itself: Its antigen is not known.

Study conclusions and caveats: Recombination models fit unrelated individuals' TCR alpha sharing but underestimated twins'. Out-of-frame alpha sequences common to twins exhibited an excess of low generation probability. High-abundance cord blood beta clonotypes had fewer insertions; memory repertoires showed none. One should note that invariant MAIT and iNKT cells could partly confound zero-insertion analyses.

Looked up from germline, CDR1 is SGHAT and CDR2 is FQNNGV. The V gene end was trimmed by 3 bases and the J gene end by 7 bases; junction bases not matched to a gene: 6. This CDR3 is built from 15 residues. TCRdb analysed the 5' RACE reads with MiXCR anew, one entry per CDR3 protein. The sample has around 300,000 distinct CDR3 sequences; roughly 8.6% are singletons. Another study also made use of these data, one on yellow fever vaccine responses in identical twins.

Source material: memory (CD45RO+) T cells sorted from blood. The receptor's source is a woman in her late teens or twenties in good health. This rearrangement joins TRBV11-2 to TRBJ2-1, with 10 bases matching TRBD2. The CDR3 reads CASSFSSGSRNEQFF. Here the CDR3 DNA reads TGTGCCAGCAGCTTCTCTAGCGGGAGTAGGAATGAGCAGTTCTTC.